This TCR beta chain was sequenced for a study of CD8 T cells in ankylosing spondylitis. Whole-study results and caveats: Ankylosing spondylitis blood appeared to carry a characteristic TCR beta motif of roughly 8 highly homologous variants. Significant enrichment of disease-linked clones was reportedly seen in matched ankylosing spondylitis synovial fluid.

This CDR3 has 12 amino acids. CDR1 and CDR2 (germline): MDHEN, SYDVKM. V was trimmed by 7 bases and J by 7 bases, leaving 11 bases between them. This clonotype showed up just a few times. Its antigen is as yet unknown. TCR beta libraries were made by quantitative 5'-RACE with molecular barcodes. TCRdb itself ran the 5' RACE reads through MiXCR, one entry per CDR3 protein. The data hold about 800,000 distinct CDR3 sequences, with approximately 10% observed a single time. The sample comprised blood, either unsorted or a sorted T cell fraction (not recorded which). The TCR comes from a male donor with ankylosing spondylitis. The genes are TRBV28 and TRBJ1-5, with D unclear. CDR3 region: CASKPRWQPQHF. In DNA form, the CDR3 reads TGTGCCAGCAAACCCCGATGGCAGCCCCAGCATTTT.